The present T cell receptor beta chain was sequenced within a study of beta chain features in type 1 diabetes. Across the study: All samples combined gave just under 110 million sorted cells for examination.

This clone was picked up a small number of times. Its specificity is unknown. The CDR3 consists of 14 residues. V gave up 3 bases and J gave up 9 bases, with 17 bases separating them. CDR1 ENHRY and CDR2 SYGVKD come from the germline V gene. Sequencing targeted expressed TCRB transcripts, as all isolated RNA had been reverse transcribed. Naive, central memory and regulatory T cell samples averaged about 3.57 million reads. This table comes from immunoSEQ multiplex PCR, and its TCRdb copy is limited to in-frame clones, with some not included. The profile shows 300,000 to 450,000 clones, 15% to 20% of them singletons. Study-wide points: Patients and controls would be equally affected if PCR favored shorter templates. Patients with Type 1 diabetes showed moderately but significantly shorter TCRB CDR3s in all four CD4+ subsets.

Input material: naive CD4+ T cells from blood. The chain carries TRBV10-3 and TRBJ1-2, with a tentative D call TRBD1 (5 bases). This TCR came from a woman in her late teens or twenties in good health. CDR3 in amino acids: CAISDIWRDPSYTF. As DNA, the CDR3 is TGTGCCATCAGTGATATTTGGAGGGACCCAAGCTACACCTTC.